This entry describes one TCR beta chain. The table lists this clonotype with many counts. What antigen it recognizes has not been identified. There are no base qualities to consult, and no much larger clone falls within one base. This specimen belongs to a study of regulatory T cells in long-lasting Graves disease (dated by TCRdb to 2020 to 2022). With respect to the entire study: In the newly diagnosed Graves' disease group, patients had been taking antithyroid drugs for less than 3 months. A total of roughly 35 samples were covered by TCR sequencing, comprising roughly 13 persistent and approximately 20 newly diagnosed Graves' disease patients. The study was registered as a clinical trial and conducted in China. Persistent Graves' disease patients were compared with newly diagnosed Graves' disease patients by peripheral blood TCR sequencing and RNA sequencing. Results and caveats for the whole study, not just this receptor: Peripheral blood alone was examined, since thyroid tissue, which constituted the primary lesion, could not be accessed. The authors acknowledged the small sample size as a limitation that may reduce accuracy. A larger number of public clonotypes was shared among persistent patients (approximately 3,000) than among newly diagnosed patients (roughly 970). Sequencing and analysis were restricted to the TCR beta chain. Compared with newly diagnosed patients, patients with persistent Graves' disease had lower TCR Shannon entropy and fewer highly expanded clones, which suggests clonal expansion. TRBV28, TRBJ1-2 and TRBJ2-5 were preferentially used in persistent disease, while TRBV20-1 and TRBJ2-1 were favored in newly diagnosed disease.

V trim: 5 bases; J trim: 6 bases; unmatched bases: 7. Taken from the germline V gene (reference sequence), the CDR1 and CDR2 loops are MNHEY and SMNVEV. The CDR3, from cysteine to phenylalanine, totals 16 residues. The DNA shown is the 48-base CDR3, in frame from base 1. The library relied on multiplex PCR. TCRdb shows the sequencer as Illumina HiSeq 4000. iRepertoire HTBI primers and Arm-PCR amplification of CDR3 regions were used to construct TCR beta libraries. Before sequencing, the PCR products underwent gel purification. The study's processing was this. Gene usage analysis of CDR3 amino acid clonotypes used the 55 to 80 TRBV and some 15 TRBJ segments found across samples. Filtered high-quality paired reads were merged into contigs using COPE and FqMerger. BLAST was used to align contigs to IMGT TRBV, TRBD and TRBJ reference genes, with CDR3 defined following IMGT. Highly expanded clones were defined as clonotypes with a frequency above 0.1%. Shannon entropy was used to measure repertoire diversity, and the Gini coefficient was used to measure V-J evenness. Public clonotypes were defined as clonotypes shared by more than one individual. TCRdb reprocessed the public reads (quality trimming at Q25 with fastp, clone calling with MiXCR) and kept in-frame beta chains. Every distinct CDR3 protein forms one entry, paired with its most common genes and DNA. In this record, the V and J calls reflect TCRdb's handling and not the investigators' own analysis. In all, the sample holds about 450,000 distinct CDR3 sequences, and 13% to 15% of those were seen once. 17% of the sample is held by the ten biggest clonotypes.

Read against the paper, the sample's time point label means: newly diagnosed GD, antithyroid drugs for less than 3 months. For both TCR sequencing and RNA sequencing, RNA was extracted from PBMCs using TRIzol. Graves' disease was diagnosed according to American Thyroid Association guidelines. Recruitment of patients was carried out at an endocrinology department in Xi'an, China. Each patient gave approximately 10 milliliters of peripheral blood, collected in an EDTA anticoagulant tube. Ficoll Paque Plus density gradient separation was used to isolate PBMCs, and no additional T cell sorting was done. An Agilent 2100 Bioanalyzer and agarose gel were used to check RNA quality, while a NanoDrop 2000 measured RNA concentration. Another study also made use of these data, one on T cells in Graves' hyperthyroidism and ophthalmopathy. That second report states: Stable Graves' hyperthyroidism was defined as the absence of progression to ophthalmopathy over 18 months of follow-up. Hyperthyroidism patients were aged 18 to 65 years and newly diagnosed, with disease duration of less than 2 months. The study excluded patients with uncontrolled infections, other autoimmune diseases, pregnancy or lactation. Diagnoses were based on clinical symptoms, serum thyroxine and TRAb, thyroid ultrasound and orbital computed tomography. The first round of RT-PCR for the TCR CDR3 was performed with the HTBI primer set and the Qiagen OneStep RT-PCR kit. Most expanded thyroid clonotypes (frequency above 0.001) were also found in blood, which suggests that blood repertoires may mirror thyroid immune responses. Ophthalmopathy was separated from stable hyperthyroidism by a 13 V-J signature model, with 85% to 90% sensitivity and 81% to 82% specificity obtained in cross-validation and 80%/75% obtained in testing. In validation, the model predicted progression to ophthalmopathy a median of about 6.8 months before onset, with about 70% sensitivity and around 76% specificity. TCR V-J signatures able to tell the groups apart were searched for in a discovery cohort of 100 or so patients, of whom over 40 had Graves' ophthalmopathy and more than 55 had stable Graves' hyperthyroidism. An independent validation cohort of around 20 hyperthyroidism patients and approximately 16 patients who later progressed to ophthalmopathy tested prospective prediction of ophthalmopathy. For training and testing, the 100 or so patients in the discovery cohort were randomly divided in a 7:3 ratio. The study also compared thyroid tissue and blood T-cell repertoires from more than five Graves' hyperthyroidism patients. Following sampling, methimazole starting at 30 mg daily was given to hyperthyroidism patients, and high-dose intravenous methylprednisolone was given to ophthalmopathy patients. The libraries were constructed in a second round of multiplex PCR and then size-selected and purified. Sequencing of the libraries was done on an Illumina HiSeq2000 using paired-end 100 bp reads. SOAPnuke was used to process the raw data, removing reads that contained adapters or uncalled bases, had a mean Phred below 15, or lacked an exact match to the constant primer or identifier. High-quality paired reads were merged using COPE v1.2.5, and each unique nucleotide sequence was defined as a clonotype. Clonotypes were aligned to IMGT TRBV, TRBD and TRBJ reference segments using MiTCR v1.1. Only V-J combinations with frequency above 0.0001, covering 99% to 99.2% of repertoires, were analysed. A TCS score was defined as the ratio of F50 (clonal expansion) to E x V (chaos), with BLOSUM62-based TCRdist applied between CDR3 peptides within each V-J. Welch's t-statistics and random forest reduced 514 V-J features to 10 to 15, which were used in a naive Bayes classifier (R e1071). No statistical method was used to fix the sample size in advance, and group allocation was not hidden from the investigators. The paper describes TCR Vbeta CDR3 sequencing of some 130 peripheral blood samples, made up of 43 ophthalmopathy patients, more than 70 hyperthyroidism patients and 17 progressor patients.

This chain is built from TRBV27 and TRBJ2-1; 13 nucleotides in the junction match TRBD2. The receptor was derived from a woman in her forties or fifties with Graves disease. Donor details come from another sample of the same person, matched by shared clones. Sequencing was performed on peripheral blood mononuclear cells (PBMCs), taken at new diagnosis, from a patient treated with antithyroid drugs. CDR3 region: CASSPTGLAGRNEQFF. The DNA sequence is as follows: TGTGCCAGCAGTCCAACGGGACTAGCGGGACGCAATGAGCAGTTCTTC.